These 13 T cell receptor beta chains were all obtained from the same sample, sequenced in a study of cytomegalovirus exposure and HLA in healthy donors. PCR used 60 Vbeta primers and 13 Jbeta primers. TCRdb keeps only in-frame clones here, not all; method: immunoSEQ multiplex PCR. The sample contains about 190,000 clones, 60% to 80% of which appear only once. Specimen: PBMCs. The receptors shown here come from a woman younger than 45 in good health and CMV-seropositive.

On this clone itself: At the DNA level, this CDR3 is encoded by other sequences in the same sample as well. V and J are TRBV10-3 and TRBJ1-1, with D unclear. Germline V gives CDR1 ENHRY, CDR2 SYGVKD. The CDR3 has 12 amino acids. V shed 6 bases and J shed 1 base, with 6 bases lying between them. CDR3 amino acids: CAISRGNTEAFF. CDR3 DNA sequence: TGTGCCATCAGCCGGGGGAACACTGAAGCTTTCTTT.

The sample holds one count of this clone. The rearrangement uses TRBV25-1 and TRBJ1-4, with D possibly TRBD1 on 5 matching bases. V was trimmed by 6 bases and J by 5 bases, leaving 13 bases between them. This CDR3 is built from 14 residues. Germline V gene sequence: CDR1 MGHDK, CDR2 SYGVNS. CDR3 sequence: CASRAQGWNEKLFF. The CDR3 region has the DNA TGTGCCAGCAGGGCTCAGGGTTGGAATGAAAAACTGTTTTTT.

This rearrangement joins TRBV6-6 to TRBJ1-5; D is unresolved. Per germline, CDR1 MNHNY and CDR2 SVGAGI (reference sequence). Trimming cost V 0 bases and J 4 bases, with 10 bases left between them. This CDR3 has 15 amino acids. The CDR3 region has the DNA TGTGCCAGCAGTTACTCGAGAGGGCGAAATCAGCCCCAGCATTTT. It is translated as CASSYSRGRNQPQHF.

The chain recombines TRBV5-5 with TRBJ2-7; D is uncertain. The V end lost 2 bases, the J end lost 3 bases, and 3 bases lay between the germline ends. This CDR3 has 11 amino acids. Germline V gene lookup returns CDR1 SGHKS and CDR2 YYEKEE (reference sequence). The CDR3 reads CASSFRYEQYF. CDR3 sequence (DNA): TGTGCCAGCAGCTTCCGCTACGAGCAGTACTTC.

V usage is TRBV4-3 and J usage is TRBJ2-5; TRBD2 agrees at 9 bases. The CDR3 length is 15 residues. Germline assignment: CDR1 LGHNA and CDR2 YSLEER. J was trimmed by 5 bases and V by 0 bases; bases with no gene match: 4. CDR3 nucleotides: TGCGCCAGCAGCCAAGAGGTAGCGGGAGATGAGACCCAGTACTTC. Amino acid sequence: CASSQEVAGDETQYF.

The table lists this clone with a few counts. The CDR3 bases are TGTGCCAGCAGCTCCGGACTAGCTCCAGATACGCAGTATTTT. It is translated as CASSSGLAPDTQYF. The chain recombines TRBV7-3 with TRBJ2-3, with TRBD2 matching 8 bases. The length of the CDR3 is 14 residues. V dropped 4 bases and J dropped 4; count of bases not matched to a gene: 4. In germline, CDR1 is SGHTA, CDR2 FQGTGA.

A few counts support this clone. The chain links TRBV28 to TRBJ1-5; 8 nucleotides align to TRBD1. CDR3 length equals 16 residues. Losses at the gene ends were 7 bases for V and 4 bases for J; bases not matched to a gene: 12. Germline V gives CDR1 MDHEN, CDR2 SYDVKM. The CDR3 sequence: CASTKIGQGSNQPQHF. DNA for the CDR3: TGTGCCAGCACTAAGATCGGACAGGGCTCGAATCAGCCCCAGCATTTT.

The chain recombines TRBV7-2 with TRBJ2-1; 9 bases line up with TRBD2. The CDR3 loop spans 16 amino acids. The V and J ends lost 6 bases and 10 bases, in that order; junction bases with no gene match: 16. The V gene's germline CDR1 is SGHTA and CDR2 FQGNSA. In nucleotides, the CDR3 is TGTGCCAGCAGAGACAGAGCCTCGGGACTAGCAGGCGAGCAGTTCTTC. Protein sequence: CASRDRASGLAGEQFF.

J is TRBJ2-7 and V is TRBV19, with TRBD1 matching 8 bases. Trimming at V came to 5 bases and at J to 1 base, leaving 7 bases not matched to a gene. The CDR3 covers 15 residues. CDR1 and CDR2 from the germline V gene are LNHDA and SQIVND (reference sequence). The CDR3 bases are TGTGCCAGTAGTGGAGACAGGGGCCTGTCCTACGAGCAGTACTTC. Its translation: CASSGDRGLSYEQYF.

The genes are TRBV2 and TRBJ1-1; perhaps TRBD1 as D (6 bases). This CDR3 is built from 12 residues. CDR1 and CDR2 from the germline V gene are SNHLY and FYNNEI. Between the trimmed V and J ends, which lost 5 bases and 4 bases, there was a span of 8 bases. The DNA for the CDR3 is TGTGCCAGCAGTAAACAGGGCACTGAAGCTTTCTTT. Amino acid sequence: CASSKQGTEAFF.

The rearrangement joins TRBV7-2 to TRBJ1-5, with 7 bases aligning to TRBD1. This CDR3 has 14 amino acids. Per germline, CDR1 SGHTA and CDR2 FQGNSA. V dropped 5 bases and J dropped 4; count of bases not matched to a gene: 5. CDR3 nucleotide sequence: TGTGCCAGCAGCAGGGGCAGGGGGAATCAGCCCCAGCATTTT. Amino acids: CASSRGRGNQPQHF.

This clone was counted only a few times. The CDR3, as DNA: TGTGCCAGCAGCCCCCCCGGACAGGGGGAGACCCAGTACTTC. It codes for CASSPPGQGETQYF. The chain couples TRBV7-2 to TRBJ2-5, with 9 bases matching TRBD1. Germline-derived CDR1 and CDR2 are SGHTA and FQGNSA. This CDR3 has 14 amino acids. The ends lost 5 bases at V and 5 bases at J; junction bases unmatched: 6.

Note on this clone: The junction does not match germline at one end; this may be a read error. The chain uses TRBV6-1 and TRBJ2-5; 11 bases agree with TRBD2. The CDR3 contains 15 residues. Germline CDR1 is MNHNS and CDR2 is SASEGT. The DNA of the CDR3 is TGTGCCAGCACCTCGGGACTAGCGGCACAAGAGACCCAGCACTTC. Protein product: CASTSGLAAQETQHF.